The 28 T cell receptor beta chains below come from one sample, sequenced in a study of beta chain features in type 1 diabetes. Expressed TCRB transcripts were sequenced because the isolated RNA had all been reverse transcribed beforehand. Assay used: immunoSEQ multiplex PCR; TCRdb lists only in-frame clones, some missing. The sample contains 400,000 to 450,000 clones, roughly 13% of which appear only once. The sequencing sample was made of naive CD4+ T cells from blood. The receptors were gathered from a man aged 25 to 40 in good health.

This clone was observed a handful of times. The rearrangement joins TRBV28 to TRBJ2-7; TRBD1 matches 7 bases. Germline CDR1 and CDR2: MDHEN and SYDVKM. The CDR3 is 13 residues long. Losses at the gene ends were 4 bases for V and 3 bases for J; bases not matched to a gene: 3. The CDR3 protein is CASSSGQYYEQYF. The DNA for the CDR3 is TGTGCCAGCAGTTCGGGACAGTACTACGAGCAGTACTTC.

The chain couples TRBV9 to TRBJ2-1; no clear D gene. There are 15 residues in the CDR3. Deletions cut 4 bases from V and 6 bases from J, with 17 bases between. CDR1 and CDR2 (germline): SGDLS, YYNGEE. CDR3 in DNA: TGTGCCAGCAGCAAGGGTTACCAACTACGCAATGAGCAGTTCTTC. Its translation: CASSKGYQLRNEQFF.

A few counts support this clone. This sequence joins TRBV29-1 and TRBJ2-1, with 10 bases aligning to TRBD2. CDR1 is SQVTM and CDR2 is ANQGSEA in the germline V gene. With V trimmed by 6 bases and J by 5 bases, 7 bases remained unmatched. The CDR3 is 14 residues long. The CDR3 nucleotides read TGCAGCGTGACTACTAGCGGGATGGACAATGAGCAGTTCTTC. It codes for CSVTTSGMDNEQFF.

This clone came up a few times. The chain employs TRBV25-1 and TRBJ1-2; maybe TRBD1 (5 bases). With 0 bases removed from V and 8 bases from J, the gap between germline ends came to 10 bases. The CDR3 covers 13 residues. The germline V gene has CDR1 MGHDK and CDR2 SYGVNS. CDR3 amino acids: CASSEYDRYGYTF. The CDR3 DNA sequence: TGTGCCAGCAGTGAATATGACAGATACGGCTACACCTTC.

This chain connects TRBV7-9 to TRBJ2-7; D remains unclear. V lost 6 bases and J 0 bases, leaving 18 bases between the germline ends. This CDR3 comprises 16 residues. CDR1 and CDR2 from the germline V gene are SEHNR and FQNEAQ (reference sequence). The DNA of the CDR3 is TGTGCCAGCAGATTTGACTCCCTTCCGGGCTCCTACGAGCAGTACGTC. Encoded protein: CASRFDSLPGSYEQYV.

There are a few counts of this clone. The genes are TRBV18 and TRBJ2-3, with D uncertain. CDR3 size: 17 residues. V was clipped by 0 bases and J by 4 bases, with 17 bases between them. The germline gives CDR1 KGHSH, CDR2 LQKENI. CDR3 in amino acids: CASSPPRGEPNADTQYF. The CDR3 DNA reads as TGTGCCAGCTCACCACCCCGAGGAGAGCCAAATGCAGATACGCAGTATTTT.

The rearrangement joins TRBV4-3 to TRBJ2-7, with TRBD1 as a possible D gene (6 bases). Germline V gene data show CDR1 as LGHNA and CDR2 as YSLEER. The CDR3 length is 15 residues. V was trimmed by 4 bases and J by 3 bases, leaving 16 bases between them. For the CDR3, the DNA is TGCGCCAGCAGCCGAGATGACAGGAGGTACTACGAGCAGTACTTC. Its protein is CASSRDDRRYYEQYF.

The sample holds one count of this clone. This sequence joins TRBV29-1 and TRBJ1-2; D is possibly TRBD1 (6 bases). V shed 0 bases and J shed 4 bases, with 12 bases lying between them. Germline V gene lookup returns CDR1 SQVTM and CDR2 ANQGSEA. The CDR3 contains 14 residues. As DNA, the CDR3 is TGCAGCGTTGAAGATCTTTCGGACAGCTATGGCTACACCTTC. This gives the protein CSVEDLSDSYGYTF.

The chain is built from TRBV5-5 and TRBJ2-4; a weak D match, TRBD1 (5 bases). The CDR3 is made up of 15 amino acids. V was shortened by 4 bases and J by 3 bases, with 14 bases between the two germline ends. Germline CDR1 is SGHKS and CDR2 is YYEKEE (reference sequence). Written as DNA, the CDR3 is TGTGCCAGCAGCACGCTTCGAGACAGCAAAAACATTCAGTACTTC. This sequence encodes CASSTLRDSKNIQYF. The full variable domain, with the rest looked up from reference TRBV5-5 and TRBJ2-4, is DAGVTQSPTHLIKTRGQQVTLRCSPISGHKSVSWYQQVLGQGPQFIFQYYEKEERGRGNFPDRFSARQFPNYSSELNVNALLLGDSALYLCASSTLRDSKNIQYFGAGTRLSVL.

The gene calls are TRBV7-2 and TRBJ2-5; TRBD2 aligns across 7 bases. The ends lost 4 bases at V and 6 bases at J; junction bases unmatched: 14. CDR1 and CDR2 from the germline V gene are SGHTA and FQGNSA. This CDR3 contains 16 residues. The CDR3 nucleotides are TGTGCCAGCAGCTCTGCGGAGTTATGGGGGGGTAAGACCCAGTACTTC. This sequence encodes CASSSAELWGGKTQYF.

The CDR3 nucleotides are TGTGCCAGCAGCTTATTAAGCCCTGAGCAGTTCTTC. This gives the protein CASSLLSPEQFF. The rearrangement joins TRBV7-2 to TRBJ2-1; D gene ambiguous. V was shortened by 2 bases and J by 9 bases, with 8 bases between the two germline ends. From germline, CDR1 is SGHTA and CDR2 FQGNSA. This CDR3 has 12 residues.

The chain employs TRBV10-3 and TRBJ2-1; 12 nucleotides line up with TRBD2. The CDR3 is made up of 17 amino acids. The V gene's germline CDR1 is ENHRY and CDR2 SYGVKD. With V trimmed by 0 bases and J by 8 bases, 8 bases remained unmatched. The CDR3 loop is CAISESASGRASDEQFF. The CDR3 DNA is TGTGCCATCAGTGAGTCTGCTAGCGGGAGGGCCTCAGATGAGCAGTTCTTC.

This clone has only a few counts. This sequence joins TRBV10-3 and TRBJ2-7, with TRBD2 matching over 8 bases. There are 16 residues in the CDR3. CDR1 is ENHRY and CDR2 is SYGVKD in the germline V gene. Trimming removed 4 bases from V and 0 bases from J; junction bases left unmatched: 8. For the CDR3, the DNA is TGTGCCATCAGTGCTCTCGGGAGCGGGAGCTCCTACGAGCAGTACGTC. This codes for CAISALGSGSSYEQYV.

The V call is TRBV27, the J call TRBJ1-5; the D is unclear. The V end lost 3 bases, the J end lost 1 base, and 4 bases lay between the germline ends. Germline values: CDR1 MNHEY, CDR2 SMNVEV (reference sequence). This CDR3 has 13 residues. CDR3 DNA: TGTGCCAGCAGTTTGATCAGCAATCAGCCCCAGCATTTT. It codes for CASSLISNQPQHF.

Concerning this clone: This sample also contains other DNA sequences that code for the same CDR3. V gene TRBV7-2 combines with J gene TRBJ2-2, with 7 bases fitting TRBD1. From germline, CDR1 is SGHTA and CDR2 FQGNSA. The CDR3 runs to 14 residues. The V and J ends lost 4 bases and 5 bases, in that order; junction bases with no gene match: 4. The CDR3 sequence is CASSSDRVTGELFF. CDR3 DNA: TGTGCCAGCAGCTCCGACAGGGTTACCGGGGAGCTGTTTTTT.

This clone appeared a few times. This sequence joins TRBV27 and TRBJ2-6; no firm D call. V lost 3 bases and J lost 2, with 5 bases in between. The CDR3 is made up of 14 amino acids. The germline V gene has CDR1 MNHEY and CDR2 SMNVEV (reference sequence). The chain's CDR3 is CASSFQAGANVLTF. DNA for the CDR3: TGTGCCAGCAGTTTTCAGGCTGGGGCCAACGTCCTGACTTTC. Looking up the rest from reference TRBV27 and TRBJ2-6 gives the full variable domain: EAQVTQNPRYLITVTGKKLTVTCSQNMNHEYMSWYRQDPGLGLRQIYYSMNVEVTDKGDVPEGYKVSRKEKRNFPLILESPSPNQTSLYFCASSFQAGANVLTFGAGSRLTVL.

This clone appeared a few times. The CDR3 bases are TGCAGTGCTTGGGAGGACTACGAGCAGTACTTC. Amino acids: CSAWEDYEQYF. This chain uses TRBV20-1 with TRBJ2-7; D is perhaps TRBD2 (6 bases). The CDR3 is made up of 11 amino acids. V dropped 5 bases and J dropped 3 bases, with 8 bases sitting between them. Germline CDR1 DFQATT, CDR2 SNEGSKA (reference sequence).

This clone was picked up a small number of times. J is TRBJ1-2 and V is TRBV19; a possible D gene is TRBD1 (5 bases). Germline assignment: CDR1 LNHDA and CDR2 SQIVND (reference sequence). Trimming removed 9 bases from V and 2 bases from J, with 10 bases in between. The CDR3 spans 12 residues. CDR3 bases: TGTGCCAGCCGAGGGGTGAACTATGGCTACACCTTC. This gives the protein CASRGVNYGYTF.

This clone turned up a few times. The chain is built from TRBV9 and TRBJ2-7; no clear D. V gave up 0 bases and J gave up 4 bases, with 17 bases separating them. In germline, CDR1 is SGDLS, CDR2 YYNGEE. The CDR3 runs to 16 residues. CDR3 sequence reads: CASSVEGRVSQYEQYF. Written as DNA, the CDR3 is TGTGCCAGCAGCGTAGAGGGCCGAGTAAGCCAATACGAGCAGTACTTC.

The chain uses TRBV5-1 and TRBJ2-1; 12 bases fit TRBD2. V lost 3 bases, J lost 2 bases, and 3 bases stayed unmatched. CDR3 length: 16 amino acids. Germline V gene sequence: CDR1 SGHRS, CDR2 YFSETQ. CDR3 DNA: TGCGCCAGCAGCTCGACTAGCGGGAGCCCCTACAATGAGCAGTTCTTC. Translation: CASSSTSGSPYNEQFF.

The gene calls are TRBV4-3 and TRBJ2-5; no definite D call. The CDR3 is 15 residues long. In germline, CDR1 is LGHNA, CDR2 YSLEER. V shed 2 bases and J shed 5 bases, with 15 bases lying between them. This CDR3 is CASSQTTGRRETQYF. CDR3 nucleotides: TGCGCCAGCAGCCAAACCACGGGCAGGCGGGAGACCCAGTACTTC.

Only a few counts were recorded for this clone. The V gene is TRBV6-4, the J gene TRBJ2-5; D is unclear. Germline-derived CDR1 and CDR2 are MRHNA and SNTAGT. The CDR3 extends over 13 amino acids. With 6 bases removed from V and 4 bases from J, the gap between germline ends came to 12 bases. The CDR3: CASSYGPGETQYF. The DNA of the CDR3 is TGTGCCAGCAGCTACGGACCAGGAGAGACCCAGTACTTC.

Only a few counts were recorded for this clone. This chain joins TRBV23-1 and TRBJ2-7, with 10 bases identical to TRBD2. TRBV23-1 is assigned to the ORF class and has an uncertain function. CDR3 length: 14 amino acids. Trimming took 0 bases from V and 6 from J; bases not matched to a gene: 2. CDR3 DNA sequence: TGCGCCAGCAGTCAATCGCCTAGCGGGAGCGAGCAGTACGTC. It codes for CASSQSPSGSEQYV.

The chain couples TRBV5-1 to TRBJ2-5; 11 bases align to TRBD1. Germline CDR1 reads SGHRS; CDR2 reads YFSETQ. CDR3 size: 16 residues. The ends lost 1 base at V and 4 bases at J; junction bases unmatched: 6. The CDR3 loop is CASSLRPGQGAETQYF. The CDR3, as DNA: TGCGCCAGCAGCTTGCGTCCCGGACAGGGGGCAGAGACCCAGTACTTC.

This clone was counted only a few times. The chain uses TRBV11-2 and TRBJ2-1; D gene ambiguous. V lost 4 bases, J lost 0 bases, and 10 bases lay in between. Germline CDR1 and CDR2: SGHAT and FQNNGV. The CDR3 has 15 residues. The CDR3 protein is CASSSRGVSYNEQFF. The CDR3 region has the DNA TGTGCCAGCAGCTCCCGAGGAGTCTCCTACAATGAGCAGTTCTTC.

V and J are TRBV27 and TRBJ1-4; D remains unclear. The germline V gene encodes CDR1 MNHEY and CDR2 SMNVEV (reference sequence). This CDR3 has 16 residues. The V end was cut by 5 bases, the J end by 3 bases, with 16 bases between. CDR3 in amino acids: CASSPTGGFANEKLFF. The CDR3, as DNA: TGTGCCAGCAGTCCCACTGGCGGGTTCGCTAATGAAAAACTGTTTTTT.

A remark on this clone: The junction and the germline gene differ at one end; a read error may be behind it. This chain links TRBV9 with TRBJ1-2, with 11 bases aligning to TRBD1. From germline, CDR1 is SGDLS and CDR2 YYNGEE. This CDR3 is built from 15 residues. CDR3 region: CASSPRDRGNSGYTF. The CDR3 nucleotides read TGTGCCAGCAGCCCTAGGGACAGGGGGAACTCTGGCTACACCTTC.

The gene calls are TRBV10-3 and TRBJ2-5; D perhaps matches TRBD1 (6 bases). The ends were cut back, 2 bases at V and 5 bases at J, with 12 bases in the middle. The V gene's germline CDR1 is ENHRY and CDR2 SYGVKD. This CDR3 is built from 14 residues. CDR3 DNA: TGTGCCATCAGTGAGAGTGGGGGCTCGGAGACCCAGTACTTC. The encoded protein is CAISESGGSETQYF.